This T cell receptor (beta chain) was profiled in a study of monozygotic twins with inflammatory bowel disease (dated by TCRdb to about 2019). As for the study more broadly: The complete study included 28 monozygotic twin pairs: 19 IBD-discordant Danish pairs and nine German pairs, of which four were IBD-concordant and five were IBD-discordant. Each individual had, on average, about 151 000 unique TCRalpha sequences and 181 000 unique TCRbeta sequences available for analysis. The search for disease-associated traits relied mainly on comparing IBD patients with their genetically identical healthy co-twins within discordant pairs.

For this clonotype: Which antigen it targets is not known.

From each donor, an approximately 2.5 ml peripheral blood sample was collected into PAXgene tubes and kept at -80 degrees C. Without T cell sorting, total RNA was isolated from whole blood using the PAXgene blood miRNA kit on an automated QIAcube. Deep TCRalpha and TCRbeta repertoire profiling with unique molecular barcoding was performed on peripheral blood of monozygotic twin pairs concordant or discordant for inflammatory bowel disease. Smoking habits were recorded for all twin pairs, and each individual was classified as a current, former or never smoker. Spanning cysteine to phenylalanine, the CDR3 consists of 15 amino acids. The nucleotide record is missing. Reading the germline V gene gives CDR1 SNHLY and CDR2 FYNNEI. Library creation used 5' RACE. For each TCR library, around 4,000 ng of total RNA was used. For each sample, cDNA synthesis was carried out in eight separate reactions using SMARTScribe reverse transcriptase. Unique molecular identifiers containing a 6-nucleotide sample barcode were introduced through template switching during cDNA synthesis. TCRalpha and TCRbeta cDNA was amplified by two nested PCRs of around 16 and 10 cycles, with bead purification after each PCR. Before amplification, the cDNA was both treated with uracil DNA-glycosylase and purified with the QIAquick PCR purification kit. The second PCR added Illumina TruSeq-compatible adapters along with sample-specific barcodes. Library quality and concentration were assessed using TapeStation and Qubit, and approximately 5 ng of each library was pooled. The pooled libraries were sequenced with 2 x 100 bp reads and custom sequencing primers on an Illumina HiSeq2500 single-index Rapid Run. Under the source paper's analysis protocol: PCR and sequencing errors were corrected by UMI-based consensus assembly using MiGEC version 1.2.6. MiXCR version 2.1.1 was used for V(D)J alignment, clonotype assembly and CDR3 extraction. Gene usage, clonotype sharing and MAIT/NKT TCR abundance were normalised by analysing the top 1000, 10 000 and 20 000 clonotypes per sample. Diversity was computed as the inverse Simpson index with the vegan R package after downsampling to 27 000 UMIs. Statistical testing used paired Mann-Whitney U tests on the discordant twin pairs and applied Benjamini-Hochberg correction for multiple testing. Through TCRdb reprocessing, the reads give one entry per CDR3 protein sequence; DNA is omitted. TCRdb, not the original authors, processed these V and J calls. This sample's records show 300,000 to 350,000 distinct CDR3 sequences. Around 2% of the sample goes to the ten largest clones.

Broader findings and caveats from the paper: Repertoire similarity did not differ between concordant and discordant twins, possibly due to limited statistical power. No single strong signal or clonotype linked to IBD turned up in the results, so the idea that one exists was not supported. Differing immunosuppressive treatments among patients may have added background noise and inter-individual variability to the repertoires. IBD patients shared fewer clonotypes with other individuals than healthy twins did, most markedly in patients showing signs of disease activity. IBD patients had lower TCRbeta repertoire diversity, measured by the inverse Simpson index, than their healthy co-twins. The analysis was unable to tell apart different T cell subtypes.

The sample was blood. This chain is built from TRBV2 and TRBJ2-7; TCRdb's assignment of TRBD2 cannot be checked, as there is no DNA. The TCR comes from a human donor with ulcerative colitis or Crohn's disease, or a healthy co-twin of an affected twin (not recorded which). The CDR3 reads as follows: CASSDQLAGTYEQYF.